One and the same sample provided the 13 T cell receptor beta chains below, sequenced in a study of cytomegalovirus exposure and HLA in healthy donors. Primers: 60 Vbeta forward and 13 Jbeta reverse. Sequencing used immunoSEQ multiplex PCR; TCRdb keeps in-frame clones, though not all of them. The sample includes 80,000 to 95,000 clones. Sequenced input: PBMCs. The receptors were gathered from a woman aged 25 to 39 in good health and CMV-seronegative.

This chain links TRBV7-2 with TRBJ1-2; the match to TRBD1 covers 8 bases. V shed 1 base, J shed 7 bases, and the junction held 5 bases outside the gene matches. The CDR3 extends over 14 amino acids. CDR1 is SGHTA, CDR2 FQGNSA, per germline. The CDR3, as DNA: TGTGCCAGCAGCTTAGGAGGACAGGGTGCTGGCTACACCTTC. Translated: CASSLGGQGAGYTF.

The chain has TRBV7-6 and TRBJ2-7; D gene uncertain. Per germline, CDR1 SGHVS and CDR2 FNYEAQ. Trimming shortened V by 0 bases and J by 2 bases, and 5 bases separated the two germline ends. The length of the CDR3 is 13 residues. The CDR3 spells CASSLASAYEQYF. The CDR3 coding sequence is TGTGCCAGCAGCTTAGCGAGCGCCTACGAGCAGTACTTC.

With regard to this clone: One end of the junction does not line up with germline, which may come from a read error. This chain uses TRBV10-3 with TRBJ2-1; 7 bases match TRBD1. This CDR3 region has 18 residues. Germline lookup yields CDR1 ENHRY and CDR2 SYGVKD. The CDR3 sequence: CAISEGEDRTGSDNEQFF. The CDR3 bases are TGTGCCATCAGTGAAGGAGAGGACAGGACCGGCTCCGACAATGAGCAGTTCTTC.

The chain has TRBV4-1 and TRBJ1-5; D might be TRBD1 (6 bases). Trimming took 1 base from V and 6 from J, leaving 13 bases between them. The CDR3 has 15 residues. Germline V gives CDR1 MGHRA, CDR2 YSYEKL. The CDR3 here is CASSQGTAESQPQHF. The DNA of the CDR3 is TGCGCCAGCAGCCAAGGGACAGCTGAGAGTCAGCCCCAGCATTTT.

This chain uses TRBV5-4 with TRBJ2-7; 7 bases align to TRBD1. Germline V lookup: CDR1 SGHNT, CDR2 YYREEE (reference sequence). This CDR3 is built from 15 residues. J lost 5 bases, V lost 0 bases, and 8 bases had no gene match. DNA for the CDR3: TGTGCCAGCAGCTTGGGAACAGGGGCCGGGAACGAGCAGTACTTC. Its translation is CASSLGTGAGNEQYF.

V gene TRBV18 combines with J gene TRBJ1-1; D is perhaps TRBD1 (5 bases). V lost 6 bases and J lost 1, with 9 bases in between. The germline CDR1 and CDR2 sequences are KGHSH and LQKENI. The CDR3 consists of 13 residues. CDR3 nucleotides: TGTGCCAGCTCTAGTGACAGGAACACTGAAGCTTTCTTT. This gives the protein CASSSDRNTEAFF.

The chain links TRBV5-1 to TRBJ2-1; D unclear. This CDR3 is 14 amino acids long. Germline CDR1 SGHRS, CDR2 YFSETQ. V lost 4 bases and J 3 bases, leaving 11 bases between the germline ends. Here the CDR3 reads CASSPGSFYNEQFF. CDR3 nucleotides: TGCGCCAGCAGCCCCGGGTCTTTCTACAATGAGCAGTTCTTC.

This chain joins TRBV10-3 and TRBJ2-7; 9 positions agree with TRBD1. The CDR3 contains 15 residues. Germline CDR1 and CDR2: ENHRY and SYGVKD. The junction had 5 bases not matched to a gene; V was cut back by 3 bases and J by 2 bases. CDR3 DNA sequence: TGTGCCATCAGTGACGTGACAGGGGGGACCTACGAGCAGTACTTC. Residues: CAISDVTGGTYEQYF.

The J gene is TRBJ1-4, the V gene TRBV2; D is uncertain. Germline V gene data show CDR1 as SNHLY and CDR2 as FYNNEI. The CDR3 covers 16 residues. V was pared by 0 bases and J by 7 bases, with 15 bases between. CDR3 nucleotides: TGTGCCAGCAGTGAAGCTATATCCGCGTCGGGTGAAAAACTGTTTTTT. Its protein is CASSEAISASGEKLFF.

The chain recombines TRBV30 with TRBJ1-1; D is unclear. This CDR3 spans 13 amino acids. Trimming pared 2 bases from V and 4 bases from J, leaving 11 bases between. The germline V gene encodes CDR1 GTSNPN and CDR2 SVGIG (reference sequence). The CDR3 DNA is TGTGCCTGGAGTCAAGGAGTTACCACTGAAGCTTTCTTT. The encoded protein is CAWSQGVTTEAFF. Full variable domain (missing parts from reference TRBV30 and TRBJ1-1): SQTIHQWPATLVQPVGSPLSLECTVEGTSNPNLYWYRQAAGRGLQLLFYSVGIGQISSEVPQNLSASRPQDRQFILSSKKLLLSDSGFYLCAWSQGVTTEAFFGQGTRLTVV.

The chain joins TRBV30 to TRBJ2-1, with 12 positions matching TRBD2. The V gene's germline CDR1 is GTSNPN and CDR2 SVGIG (reference sequence). J gave up 4 bases and V 0 bases, and 7 bases lay outside the gene matches. This CDR3 is 17 amino acids long. CDR3 nucleotide sequence: TGTGCCTGGAGTGTACGGCGTCTAGCGGGAGGGTACAATGAGCAGTTCTTC. It is translated as CAWSVRRLAGGYNEQFF. Filled out from reference TRBV30 and TRBJ2-1, the complete variable domain reads SQTIHQWPATLVQPVGSPLSLECTVEGTSNPNLYWYRQAAGRGLQLLFYSVGIGQISSEVPQNLSASRPQDRQFILSSKKLLLSDSGFYLCAWSVRRLAGGYNEQFFGPGTRLTVL.

V gene TRBV30 combines with J gene TRBJ2-5; a possible D gene is TRBD1 (6 bases). Trimming removed 1 base from V and 6 bases from J, with 15 bases in between. Germline V gives CDR1 GTSNPN, CDR2 SVGIG (reference sequence). The CDR3 length is 14 residues. The CDR3 reads CAWSGQGRRQTQYF. Written as DNA, the CDR3 is TGTGCCTGGAGTGGCCAGGGGCGAAGACAGACCCAGTACTTC.

The chain couples TRBV29-1 to TRBJ2-3; 7 nucleotides line up with TRBD2. V gave up 5 bases and J gave up 5 bases; unmatched junction bases: 10. The CDR3 is 14 amino acids. Germline V gene sequence: CDR1 SQVTM, CDR2 ANQGSEA. This CDR3 reads CSVLGGRGVDTQYF. The CDR3 region has the DNA TGCAGCGTTCTCGGCGGGAGAGGGGTAGATACGCAGTATTTT.